Below, 11 T cell receptor beta chains from the same sample are listed, as sequenced in a study of radiotherapy plus CTLA-4 blockade in lung cancer. Sequencing was performed with immunoSEQ multiplex PCR; in TCRdb, only in-frame clones are kept and a portion is missing. The repertoire holds around 70,000 clones, approximately 80% seen once, with 4% to 5% in the top ten. The source material was peripheral blood, sampled from a patient treated with radiotherapy plus ipilimumab. These TCRs come from a human donor with non-small cell lung cancer who had a partial response to radiotherapy plus ipilimumab.

V gene TRBV18 combines with J gene TRBJ1-2; D is unclear. V lost 8 bases and J lost 4, with 17 bases in between. Germline CDR1 KGHSH, CDR2 LQKENI. This CDR3 spans 14 amino acids. CDR3 amino acids: CASRSGMGSYGYTF. For the CDR3, the DNA is TGTGCCAGCCGGTCGGGGATGGGGTCCTATGGCTACACCTTC.

The V and J genes are TRBV10-3 and TRBJ2-7; TRBD2 agrees at 7 bases. CDR1 is ENHRY, CDR2 SYGVKD, per germline. The CDR3 is made up of 13 amino acids. The ends lost 7 bases at V and 2 bases at J; junction bases unmatched: 5. The CDR3 loop reads CAIMGGTAYEQYF. The CDR3 DNA is TGTGCCATCATGGGGGGGACCGCCTACGAGCAGTACTTC.

The chain is built from TRBV5-1 and TRBJ2-7; D is unclear. Deletions cut 0 bases from V and 2 bases from J, with 9 bases between. The CDR3 is 14 amino acids. Germline values: CDR1 SGHRS, CDR2 YFSETQ. The chain's CDR3 is CASSLGQTPYEQYF. For the CDR3, the DNA is TGCGCCAGCAGCTTGGGGCAGACTCCCTACGAGCAGTACTTC.

CDR3 region: CASTLTHLRGNEQFF. CDR3 nucleotide sequence: TGTGCCAGCACCCTGACTCACCTGCGGGGCAATGAGCAGTTCTTC. The rearrangement uses TRBV28 and TRBJ2-1; D is perhaps TRBD2 (6 bases). CDR1 is MDHEN and CDR2 is SYDVKM in the germline V gene. The CDR3 is 15 residues long. Trimming stripped 7 bases from V and 6 bases from J, with 19 bases between.

The chain carries TRBV19 and TRBJ1-1; TRBD1 matches 7 bases. Germline CDR1 and CDR2: LNHDA and SQIVND (reference sequence). The CDR3 runs to 14 residues. V lost 5 bases and J lost 1; bases outside the gene matches: 4. The CDR3: CASSPGQRNTEAFF. The DNA of the CDR3 is TGTGCCAGTAGTCCGGGACAGAGGAACACTGAAGCTTTCTTT.

This chain links TRBV28 with TRBJ1-2; 7 bases are a match to TRBD1. The CDR3 is 14 residues long. V lost 3 bases and J lost 7; bases outside the gene matches: 8. Germline lookup yields CDR1 MDHEN and CDR2 SYDVKM. CDR3 DNA: TGTGCCAGCAGTTTTGGCAGGGGGTTAGGTGGCTACACCTTC. It translates to CASSFGRGLGGYTF.

This chain uses TRBV9 with TRBJ2-5; 9 nucleotides align to TRBD2. V trimming: 2 bases; J trimming: 2 bases; junction bases outside the gene matches: 7. The CDR3 covers 16 residues. CDR1 SGDLS and CDR2 YYNGEE come from the germline V gene. The DNA for the CDR3 is TGTGCCAGCAGCGTGCGTCCTAGCGGGGCGCAAGAGACCCAGTACTTC. Protein product: CASSVRPSGAQETQYF.

This clone showed up just once. The chain employs TRBV19 and TRBJ1-4, with D maybe TRBD1 (6 bases). CDR1 and CDR2 from the germline V gene are LNHDA and SQIVND (reference sequence). Trimming left V 5 bases short and J 0 bases short, with 13 bases between. The CDR3 extends over 16 amino acids. Here the CDR3 reads CASSLWTDPTNEKLFF. The CDR3 coding sequence is TGTGCCAGTAGTTTATGGACAGATCCAACTAATGAAAAACTGTTTTTT.

CDR3 coding DNA: TGTGCCAGCTCATCGAGGGACAGGGGGCAGAATCAGCCCCAGCATTTT. It translates to CASSSRDRGQNQPQHF. The chain links TRBV18 to TRBJ1-5; 12 bases are a match to TRBD1. The junction had 6 bases not matched to a gene; V was cut back by 5 bases and J by 4 bases. Germline V CDR1 and CDR2: KGHSH, LQKENI. The CDR3 totals 16 residues.

The rearrangement uses TRBV7-8 and TRBJ2-7; 7 positions agree with TRBD2. CDR1 and CDR2 (germline): SGHVS, FQNEAQ. The J segment lost 4 bases and the V segment lost 4 bases, leaving 10 bases of the junction unmatched. This CDR3 is built from 15 residues. The CDR3 is CASSSVGGRIYEQYF. As DNA, the CDR3 is TGTGCCAGCAGCTCGGTGGGGGGGAGGATATACGAGCAGTACTTC.

This clone occurred a few times. This chain links TRBV28 with TRBJ1-5; D gene unclear. This CDR3 is built from 16 residues. Germline CDR1 reads MDHEN; CDR2 reads SYDVKM. V lost 5 bases, J lost 2 bases, and 16 bases lay in between. Here the CDR3 reads CASSPKEPRGNQPQHF. CDR3 coding DNA: TGTGCCAGCAGTCCAAAAGAACCCCGGGGCAATCAGCCCCAGCATTTT. The full variable domain, rest sourced from reference TRBV28 and TRBJ1-5, is DVKVTQSSRYLVKRTGEKVFLECVQDMDHENMFWYRQDPGLGLRLIYFSYDVKMKEKGDIPEGYSVSREKKERFSLILESASTNQTSMYLCASSPKEPRGNQPQHFGDGTRLSIL.